Here is one T cell receptor (beta chain) with its context. It lacks a known antigen. Qualities for individual bases were not recorded, and no much larger clone is one base off. This sample stems from a study of blood T cell repertoires in COVID-19 (TCRdb year 2020). Broadly, across the study: Samples covering the acute and convalescent phases of COVID-19 were provided by collaborators in the United States, Italy and Spain. Subjects who had been exposed to COVID-19, were actively infected with it, or had recovered from it provided the deeply sampled blood TCRbeta repertoires that made up the dataset. Nearly every sample came with metadata listing a de-identified subject ID, COVID-19 status, age in years and sex. A freely available public database, intended as a resource for researchers studying the immune response to SARS-CoV-2, is where the repertoires were released. The samples were drawn from two sources: the first 160 participants of the ongoing ImmuneRACE study, and 950 to 1,500 subjects contributed by 6 global collaborators. The prospective study material was composed of cDNA or gDNA derived from T cells, B-cell-depleted T cells, or PBMCs. Where available, HLA class I and class II types were taken from metadata supplied by the sample provider and were not determined by assay-based typing.

General study outcomes and caveats: The quantity of clinical and demographic metadata differed by source and by participant and was supplied without curation.

The immunoSEQ Assay, a bias-controlled multiplex PCR, was used to amplify TCRbeta CDR3 regions from genomic DNA. Per the original workflow: The number of nucleated cells in each sample was estimated from the amplification of reference gene primers within the assay. Sequence reads were collapsed and filtered to measure the absolute abundance of every unique TCRbeta CDR3 rearrangement. For each sample, productive Simpson clonality was calculated as the square root of Simpson's diversity index over productive rearrangements. In TCRdb, the immuneACCESS table is reduced to in-frame sequences with V and J assigned. These tables do not hold every clone; where another copy was compared, an unresolved V gene accounts for under half, and the others remain unexplained. V, J and clone size were drawn from that table, and D and trimming were deduced from the DNA. The sample profile shows approximately 21,000 clones; roughly four fifths of them were found once. The ten largest clones capture 5% to 7% of the sample.

Ends trimmed: V by 6 bases, J by 9 bases; bases unmatched to a gene: 10. The CDR3 runs 13 amino acids, cysteine and phenylalanine included. Kept here is only the CDR3 DNA, which spans 39 bases and is read in frame from base 1. Via the germline V gene, CDR1 is SQVTM and CDR2 ANQGSEA. The collaborating institutions used their own protocols to collect whole blood in K2EDTA tubes. For TCRbeta analysis, collaborators shipped samples as frozen whole blood, isolated PBMCs, or DNA extracted from either of those sample types. The V gene is TRBV29-1 and the J gene is TRBJ2-2; 7 bases in the middle match TRBD2. The sample consisted of peripheral blood. The clonotype comes from a human donor in a cohort sampled during active COVID-19. The CDR3 region has the sequence CSVGEGFLRELFF. The DNA sequence reads TGCAGCGTCGGGGAGGGTTTCCTTAGGGAGCTGTTTTTT.